The rows below give T cell receptor beta chains drawn from one sample of a study of T cell changes during pregnancy in multiple sclerosis. This table comes from immunoSEQ multiplex PCR, and its TCRdb copy is limited to in-frame clones, with some not included. Counted here are 70,000 to 95,000 clones, roughly 93% occurring once; the ten biggest clones make up around 4.5%. Here the sequenced sample was peripheral blood, taken in the first trimester of pregnancy. The receptors here all came from a female donor with multiple sclerosis, enrolled in a pregnancy study. Each CDR3 is given with its conserved first and last residue. Each record gives: V gene, J gene, D gene, clone size, CDR3 length, CDR3 protein, CDR3 DNA. D genes are given only for firm matches. Rows may omit the clone size; those that give it use once, few, many or a size class.

TRBV29-1	TRBJ2-1	TRBD2	NA	14	CSAATSGGLGEQFF	TGCAGCGCAGCGACTAGCGGGGGATTGGGAGAGCAGTTCTTC
TRBV13	TRBJ2-7	NA	NA	13	CASMMEGSYEQYF	TGTGCCAGCATGATGGAGGGCTCCTACGAGCAGTACTTC
TRBV5-6	TRBJ1-2	NA	NA	13	CASRWQDLYGYTF	TGTGCCAGCAGGTGGCAGGATCTCTATGGCTACACCTTC
TRBV7-8	TRBJ1-4	TRBD1	NA	17	CASSSKRDRVTNEKLFF	TGTGCCAGCAGCTCAAAGCGGGACAGGGTTACCAATGAAAAACTGTTTTTT
TRBV5-5	TRBJ1-4	NA	NA	16	CASSLSPSTQSEKLFF	TGTGCCAGCAGCTTGTCCCCCAGTACCCAATCGGAAAAACTGTTTTTT
TRBV7-9	TRBJ2-3	NA	NA	12	CASRGNRDTQYF	TGTGCCAGCAGGGGGAACAGGGATACGCAGTATTTT
TRBV6-5	TRBJ1-1	NA	once	13	CASSYLANTEAFF	TGTGCCAGCAGTTATTTAGCAAACACTGAAGCTTTCTTT
TRBV28	TRBJ1-1	NA	NA	13	CASSWGGIPEAFF	TGTGCCAGCAGTTGGGGGGGAATTCCTGAAGCTTTCTTT
TRBV9	TRBJ2-1	TRBD2	NA	17	CASSGNSGGTTYNEQFF	TGTGCCAGCAGCGGGAATAGCGGGGGGACGACCTACAATGAGCAGTTCTTC
TRBV4-1	TRBJ1-1	TRBD1	NA	16	CASSQPLGQGATEAFF	TGCGCCAGCAGCCAACCCTTGGGACAGGGGGCCACTGAAGCTTTCTTT
TRBV13	TRBJ2-7	NA	once	14	CASSRRDGAYEQYF	TGTGCCAGCAGCCGTCGGGATGGGGCCTACGAGCAGTACTTC
TRBV19	TRBJ2-3	NA	once	16	CASSQASGRGADTQYF	TGTGCCAGTAGCCAAGCTAGCGGAAGGGGGGCAGATACGCAGTATTTT
TRBV6-1	TRBJ1-1	NA	NA	15	CASSERPNSNTEAFF	TGTGCCAGCAGTGAAAGACCTAACAGTAACACTGAAGCTTTCTTT
TRBV4-2	TRBJ1-5	NA	NA	17	CASSPQIGGFSNQPQHF	TGTGCCAGCAGCCCTCAAATCGGGGGGTTTAGCAATCAGCCCCAGCATTTT
TRBV19	TRBJ1-2	NA	NA	13	CASRTVPNYGYTF	TGTGCCAGTCGGACAGTCCCTAACTATGGCTACACCTTC
TRBV5-1	TRBJ2-3	NA	NA	14	CASSLGGQRDTQYF	TGCGCCAGCAGCTTGGGGGGACAAAGGGATACGCAGTATTTT
TRBV10-3	TRBJ2-7	TRBD2	NA	13	CATTPGLGGEQYF	TGTGCCACCACCCCGGGACTAGGGGGTGAGCAGTACTTC
TRBV7-2	TRBJ2-3	TRBD2	NA	18	CASSLGLAALLRTDTQYF	TGTGCCAGCAGCCTTGGACTAGCGGCCCTTCTACGAACAGATACGCAGTATTTT
TRBV19	TRBJ1-1	NA	once	13	CASSSYWSTEAFF	TGTGCCAGTTCATCGTATTGGAGCACTGAAGCTTTCTTT
TRBV5-6	TRBJ1-2	NA	NA	14	CASSLSVSDYGYTF	TGTGCCAGCAGCTTGTCCGTTTCCGACTATGGCTACACCTTC
TRBV7-3	TRBJ2-5	NA	NA	15	CASSLSRGPQETQYF	TGTGCCAGCAGCTTATCCAGGGGACCTCAAGAGACCCAGTACTTC
TRBV6-1	TRBJ2-3	NA	NA	16	CASSDYRELATDTQYF	TGTGCCAGCAGTGATTACAGAGAATTGGCAACAGATACGCAGTATTTT
TRBV7-7	TRBJ2-3	TRBD2	NA	16	CASSSSSGGAVDTQYF	TGTGCTAGCAGCTCGTCTAGCGGGGGGGCGGTAGATACGCAGTATTTT
TRBV4-2	TRBJ1-2	NA	NA	13	CASSQDTGGGYTF	TGTGCCAGCAGCCAAGATACGGGCGGGGGCTACACCTTC
TRBV5-4	TRBJ2-3	NA	NA	15	CASSLALGGTDTQYF	TGTGCCAGCAGCTTGGCCTTGGGGGGAACAGATACGCAGTATTTT
TRBV11-2	TRBJ2-5	TRBD1	NA	15	CASSLGLGQGETQYF	TGTGCCAGCAGCTTAGGCCTCGGACAGGGCGAGACCCAGTACTTC
TRBV2	TRBJ2-3	NA	once	16	CASSGRDIDITDTQYF	TGTGCCAGCAGCGGCAGGGACATAGATATCACAGATACGCAGTATTTT
TRBV5-4	TRBJ1-5	NA	NA	13	CASSLDGSQPQHF	TGTGCCAGCAGCCTCGACGGGTCACAGCCCCAGCATTTT
TRBV9	TRBJ2-1	TRBD1	once	15	CASSVEPGQGGEQFF	TGTGCCAGCAGCGTAGAACCGGGACAGGGAGGTGAGCAGTTCTTC
TRBV9	TRBJ2-1	TRBD2	NA	17	CASSVVQASGGTNEQFF	TGTGCCAGCAGCGTAGTTCAGGCTAGCGGGGGAACCAATGAGCAGTTCTTC
TRBV9	TRBJ2-3	NA	NA	15	CASSVAAGGTDTQYF	TGTGCCAGCAGCGTAGCTGCCGGAGGCACAGATACGCAGTATTTT
TRBV4-1	TRBJ1-5	NA	NA	16	CASSHRGESSNQPQHF	TGCGCCAGCAGCCACAGGGGTGAGTCTAGCAATCAGCCCCAGCATTTT
TRBV15	TRBJ2-4	NA	once	13	CATSRDRVNIQYF	TGTGCCACCAGCAGAGACAGGGTGAACATTCAGTACTTC
TRBV7-6	TRBJ1-1	NA	NA	13	CASTAGANTEAFF	TGTGCCAGCACCGCAGGGGCGAACACTGAAGCTTTCTTT
TRBV19	TRBJ2-3	NA	NA	13	CASISGHTDTQYF	TGTGCCAGTATTAGCGGACACACAGATACGCAGTATTTT
TRBV7-6	TRBJ1-4	TRBD1	once	14	CASSQGQGGEKLFF	TGTGCCAGCAGCCAGGGACAGGGAGGAGAAAAACTGTTTTTT
TRBV6-5	TRBJ2-7	NA	NA	15	CASSYGRGWGYEQYF	TGTGCCAGCAGTTACGGGCGGGGCTGGGGCTACGAGCAGTACTTC
TRBV5-5	TRBJ2-1	TRBD2	NA	17	CASSWTSGGDSYNEQFF	TGTGCCAGCAGTTGGACTAGCGGGGGAGACTCCTACAATGAGCAGTTCTTC
TRBV18	TRBJ2-5	TRBD2	NA	14	CASSPVGGQETQYF	TGTGCCAGCTCACCAGTGGGGGGGCAAGAGACCCAGTACTTC
TRBV7-8	TRBJ1-2	NA	few	14	CASSLDNWNYGYTF	TGTGCCAGCAGCCTTGACAACTGGAACTATGGCTACACCTTC
TRBV15	TRBJ1-1	TRBD1	once	14	CATSRQGAGTEAFF	TGTGCCACCAGCAGACAGGGGGCGGGGACTGAAGCTTTCTTT
TRBV7-9	TRBJ1-1	NA	NA	14	CASSLGGTITEAFF	TGTGCCAGCAGCTTAGGGGGGACAATCACTGAAGCTTTCTTT
TRBV5-1	TRBJ2-1	TRBD1	NA	15	CASSSWTGLYNEQFF	TGCGCCAGCAGCTCGTGGACAGGCCTATACAATGAGCAGTTCTTC
TRBV7-2	TRBJ2-3	TRBD2	NA	16	CASSLNRGGIGDTQYF	TGTGCCAGCAGCTTAAACCGCGGGGGGATAGGAGATACGCAGTATTTT
TRBV18	TRBJ2-7	NA	NA	14	CASSPRAVHYEQYF	TGTGCCAGCTCACCACGTGCGGTGCACTACGAGCAGTACTTC
TRBV6-5	TRBJ2-3	TRBD2	NA	15	CASSSSGGPTDTQYF	TGTGCCAGCAGTTCGAGCGGGGGCCCCACAGATACGCAGTATTTT
TRBV30	TRBJ2-3	TRBD1	NA	18	CAWRDRPGQGLIPDTQYF	TGTGCCTGGAGGGATCGCCCGGGACAGGGACTCATACCAGATACGCAGTATTTT
TRBV9	TRBJ2-1	TRBD2	NA	18	CASSEGLAGGFNYNEQFF	TGTGCCAGCAGCGAAGGACTAGCGGGGGGGTTCAATTACAATGAGCAGTTCTTC